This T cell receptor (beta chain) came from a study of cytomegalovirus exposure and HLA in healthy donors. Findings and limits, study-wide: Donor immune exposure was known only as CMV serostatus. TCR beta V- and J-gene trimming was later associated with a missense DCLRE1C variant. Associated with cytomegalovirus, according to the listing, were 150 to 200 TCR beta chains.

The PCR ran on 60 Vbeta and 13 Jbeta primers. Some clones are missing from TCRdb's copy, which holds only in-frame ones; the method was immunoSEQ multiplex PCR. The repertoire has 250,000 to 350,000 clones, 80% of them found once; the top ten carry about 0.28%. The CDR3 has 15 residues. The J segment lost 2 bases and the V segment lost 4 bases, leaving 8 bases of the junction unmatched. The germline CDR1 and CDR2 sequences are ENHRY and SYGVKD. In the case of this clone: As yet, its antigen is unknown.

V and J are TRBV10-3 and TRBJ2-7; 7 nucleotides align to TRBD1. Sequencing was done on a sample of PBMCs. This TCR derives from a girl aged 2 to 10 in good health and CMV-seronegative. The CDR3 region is CAISAEDRPTYEQYF. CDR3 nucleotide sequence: TGTGCCATCAGTGCCGAGGACAGGCCTACCTACGAGCAGTACTTC.